This passage covers 14 T cell receptor beta chains from one sample sequenced in a study of blood T cell repertoires in COVID-19. The repertoire was sequenced with immunoSEQ multiplex PCR; TCRdb's copy has only in-frame clones and lacks some. The sample shows tens of thousands of clones, nearly 90% of them seen only once. The material sequenced was peripheral blood. The receptor source for this set is a woman in her sixties with COVID-19, enrolled during active disease.

The rearrangement joins TRBV27 to TRBJ1-2; D perhaps matches TRBD1 (5 bases). The V end lost 3 bases, the J end lost 6 bases, and 11 bases lay between the germline ends. This CDR3 has 13 residues. Germline V gene lookup returns CDR1 MNHEY and CDR2 SMNVEV (reference sequence). CDR3 sequence (DNA): TGTGCCAGCAGTTTTAACAGGATTGATGGCTACACCTTC. It is translated as CASSFNRIDGYTF.

The chain employs TRBV2 and TRBJ1-1; D is undetermined. The CDR3 spans 13 residues. Per germline, CDR1 SNHLY and CDR2 FYNNEI. Trimming removed 7 bases at V and 7 bases at J, with 16 bases between. The CDR3 DNA follows: TGTGCCAGCACCAAAGAGGGCAGGAATGAAGCTTTCTTT. This encodes CASTKEGRNEAFF.

This clone was seen just once. This chain joins TRBV4-3 and TRBJ1-3; 11 bases are a match to TRBD1. Trimming took 3 bases from V and 0 from J; bases not matched to a gene: 10. Germline V CDR1 and CDR2: LGHNA, YSLEER. CDR3 length: 19 amino acids. CDR3 protein: CASSQGLGQGDFSGNTIYF. The DNA for the CDR3 is TGCGCCAGCAGCCAGGGATTGGGACAGGGGGATTTCTCTGGAAACACCATATATTTT.

The chain employs TRBV6-5 and TRBJ1-5; 7 nucleotides agree with TRBD1. In germline, CDR1 is MNHEY, CDR2 SVGAGI. This CDR3 is built from 16 residues. J lost 5 bases, V lost 4 bases, and 11 bases had no gene match. DNA for the CDR3: TGTGCCAGCAGTTTACTCGGGACAGTCGGAGATCAGCCCCAGCATTTT. Protein sequence: CASSLLGTVGDQPQHF.

The rearrangement links TRBV30 to TRBJ2-7; 7 positions agree with TRBD2. This CDR3 is 13 amino acids long. V lost 2 bases to trimming and J lost 0 bases; unmatched junction nucleotides: 1. Germline assignment: CDR1 GTSNPN and CDR2 SVGIG (reference sequence). The DNA of the CDR3 is TGTGCCTGGAGTCGGGGGGTCTCCTACGAGCAGTACTTC. This translates into CAWSRGVSYEQYF.

This chain uses TRBV27 with TRBJ1-5; possibly TRBD1 for D (6 bases). Trimming took off 7 bases at V and 1 base at J, with 14 bases between the two ends. CDR1 is MNHEY and CDR2 is SMNVEV in the germline V gene (reference sequence). The CDR3 length is 15 residues. CDR3 residues: CASTLTGLSNQPQHF. CDR3 DNA sequence: TGTGCCAGCACCCTTACAGGGTTAAGCAATCAGCCCCAGCATTTT.

The chain couples TRBV28 to TRBJ1-5; 8 positions match TRBD1. This CDR3 spans 16 amino acids. V shed 7 bases and J 4 bases; nucleotides not matched to a gene: 12. Germline V gives CDR1 MDHEN, CDR2 SYDVKM. The CDR3 loop reads CASIHAGQALNQPQHF. The DNA for the CDR3 is TGTGCCAGCATCCATGCGGGACAGGCACTTAATCAGCCCCAGCATTTT.

The CDR3 loop reads CASSYSWDSPETQYF. CDR3 nucleotides: TGTGCCAGCAGTTACTCCTGGGACAGCCCAGAGACCCAGTACTTC. The chain combines TRBV6-5 with TRBJ2-5; TRBD1 agrees at 7 bases. Germline V CDR1 and CDR2: MNHEY, SVGAGI. The CDR3 is 15 residues long. V gave up 0 bases and J gave up 4 bases; unmatched junction bases: 5.

The chain joins TRBV6-6 to TRBJ2-7; D may be TRBD2 (6 bases). The V gene's germline CDR1 is MNHNY and CDR2 SVGAGI (reference sequence). This CDR3 region has 11 residues. Trimming cost V 6 bases and J 9 bases, with 12 bases left between them. In DNA, the CDR3 is TGTGCCAGCAGCCGACTAGAGGGGCAGTACTTC. Translating gives CASSRLEGQYF.

The chain is built from TRBV9 and TRBJ2-2, with 7 bases aligning to TRBD2. V dropped 7 bases and J dropped 2; count of bases not matched to a gene: 14. In germline, CDR1 is SGDLS, CDR2 YYNGEE. This CDR3 has 17 residues. CDR3 sequence: CASSRGGVGTNTGELFF. In nucleotides, the CDR3 is TGTGCCAGCTCCCGGGGAGGGGTGGGGACCAACACCGGGGAGCTGTTTTTT.

The rearrangement uses TRBV4-3 and TRBJ2-5; 7 bases line up with TRBD2. Trimming cost V 4 bases and J 4 bases; bases outside gene matches: 9. The germline CDR1 and CDR2 sequences are LGHNA and YSLEER. The CDR3 has 15 residues. The CDR3 spells CASSPSAAGAETQYF. The CDR3 DNA sequence: TGCGCCAGCAGCCCCTCGGCTGCGGGAGCAGAGACCCAGTACTTC.

The chain has TRBV7-9 and TRBJ2-2; tentative D call: TRBD1 (6 bases). CDR1 and CDR2 (germline): SEHNR, FQNEAQ (reference sequence). The V and J ends lost 2 bases and 3 bases respectively, with 13 bases between them. This CDR3 spans 16 amino acids. For the CDR3, the DNA is TGTGCCAGCAGCTTACCACTAGGACAGTACACCGGGGAGCTGTTTTTT. Encoded protein: CASSLPLGQYTGELFF.

V usage is TRBV19 and J usage is TRBJ1-4; no firm D call. The CDR3 runs to 15 residues. CDR1 is LNHDA, CDR2 SQIVND, per germline (reference sequence). Trimming removed 6 bases at V and 2 bases at J, with 13 bases between. CDR3 protein: CASRPRRATNEKLFF. The CDR3, as DNA: TGTGCCAGTAGACCTCGGAGGGCCACTAATGAAAAACTGTTTTTT.

Regarding this clone: Compared with germline, one end of the junction differs, possibly owing to a read error. The chain recombines TRBV7-8 with TRBJ2-5, with TRBD2 identical over 9 bases. CDR1 SGHVS and CDR2 FQNEAQ come from the germline V gene. This CDR3 has 14 amino acids. CDR3 sequence: CASNLIAGVEAQYF. The DNA for the CDR3 is TGTGCCAGCAACTTAATAGCGGGAGTTGAGGCCCAGTACTTC.